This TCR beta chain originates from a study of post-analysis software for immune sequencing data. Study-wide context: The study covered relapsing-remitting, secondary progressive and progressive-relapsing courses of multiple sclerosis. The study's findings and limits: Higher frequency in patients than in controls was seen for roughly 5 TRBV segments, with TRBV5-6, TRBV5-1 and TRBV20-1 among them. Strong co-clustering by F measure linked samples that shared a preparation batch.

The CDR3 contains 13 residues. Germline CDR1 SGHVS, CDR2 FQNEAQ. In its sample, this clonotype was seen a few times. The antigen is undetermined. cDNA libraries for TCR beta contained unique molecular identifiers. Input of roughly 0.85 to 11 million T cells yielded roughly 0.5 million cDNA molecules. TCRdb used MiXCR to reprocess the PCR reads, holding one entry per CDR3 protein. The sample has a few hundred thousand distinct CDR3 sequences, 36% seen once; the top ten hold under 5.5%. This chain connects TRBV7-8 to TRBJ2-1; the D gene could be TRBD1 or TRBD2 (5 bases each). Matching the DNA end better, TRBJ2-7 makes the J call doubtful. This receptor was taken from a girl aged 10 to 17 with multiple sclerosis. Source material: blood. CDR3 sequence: CASSRGVYNEQYF. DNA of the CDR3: TGTGCCAGCAGCAGAGGGGTGTACAATGAGCAGTACTTC.